A selection of T cell receptor beta chains follows, all from one sample in a study of T cell responses to AZD1222 COVID-19 vaccine. The method was immunoSEQ multiplex PCR; TCRdb's version includes in-frame clones alone and lacks a portion of them. Seen here are approximately 120,000 clones, about 87% observed once, and the top ten hold about 5.6%. The sequenced sample was peripheral blood, obtained on day 0 of AZD1222 vaccination. The receptors here all came from an adult in good health. The CDR3 runs from the conserved cysteine through the conserved F or W. D genes are given only for firm matches. Size tells how often a clone was seen (once, few, many) or the class of an expanded clone, and some rows leave it out.

>TRBV29-1|15|TRBD1|-|TRBJ1-2
TGCAGCGTCGCAAACCGGGACAGGACGCATCGGGGCTACACCTTC
CSVANRDRTHRGYTF
>TRBV3-1/TRBV3-2|14|TRBD2|once|TRBJ2-5
TGTGCCAGCAGCCACCTAGCGGGGGTAGAGACCCAGTACTTC
CASSHLAGVETQYF
>TRBV4-3|16|TRBD1|-|TRBJ2-7
TGCGCCAGCAGCCAAGCCACAGGGGCAAGCTCCTACGAGCAGTACTTC
CASSQATGASSYEQYF
>TRBV3-1/TRBV3-2|13|-|-|TRBJ1-4
TGTGCCAGCCGGGACTTAACTAATGAAAAACTGTTTTTT
CASRDLTNEKLFF
>TRBV5-1|13|-|-|TRBJ2-5
TGCGCCAGCAGTGGGGCCAGCCAAGAGACCCAGTACTTC
CASSGASQETQYF
>TRBV6-5|13|-|-|TRBJ2-3
TGTGCCAGCAGTTACCGACGGGGTGATACGCAGTATTTT
CASSYRRGDTQYF
>TRBV6-6|14|-|-|TRBJ1-1
TGTGCCAGCAGTAACTCAGGTATGAACACTGAAGCTTTCTTT
CASSNSGMNTEAFF
>TRBV24-1|14|-|-|TRBJ2-7
TGTGCCATCAGGAGCCCGGGACACCTATACGAGCAGTACTTC
CAIRSPGHLYEQYF
>TRBV5-5|15|TRBD2|-|TRBJ2-2
TGTGCCAGCAGCTTGGGGACTAGCGACGCCGGGGAGCTGTTTTTT
CASSLGTSDAGELFF
>TRBV5-1|16|-|-|TRBJ2-7
TGCGCCAGCAGCTTTTTGGGAGGAGGCCGTTCTGACGAGCAGTACTTC
CASSFLGGGRSDEQYF
>TRBV7-6|16|-|few|TRBJ1-5
TGTGCCAGCAGCTTAGGTAGTAGGGGATTCAATCAGCCCCAGCATTTT
CASSLGSRGFNQPQHF
>TRBV21-1|16|-|-|TRBJ1-1
TGTGCCAGCAGCAAAGCGCTCCGGGGTAGGAGGACTGAAGCTTTCTTT
CASSKALRGRRTEAFF
>TRBV4-2|14|-|-|TRBJ1-6
TGTGCCAGCAGCCAAGATCTAGTAAAGTCACCCCTCCACTTT
CASSQDLVKSPLHF
>TRBV18|14|-|-|TRBJ1-6
TGTGCCAGCTCACCACCTGCTCATCAGTCACCCCTCCACTTT
CASSPPAHQSPLHF
>TRBV9|15|TRBD1|-|TRBJ1-4
TGTGCCAGCAGCGTACGTACAGGGGGCAACGAAAAACTGTTTTTT
CASSVRTGGNEKLFF
>TRBV7-9|13|-|-|TRBJ2-3
TGTGCCAGCAGCCCAAGACAGGCAGATACGCAGTATTTT
CASSPRQADTQYF
>TRBV6-5|13|TRBD1|-|TRBJ1-5
TGTGCCAGCAGGGCGACAGGGGACCAGCCCCAGCATTTT
CASRATGDQPQHF
>TRBV29-1|12|-|-|TRBJ1-2
TGCAGCGTAGGGGAGGGGGACTATGGCTACACCTTC
CSVGEGDYGYTF
>TRBV5-8|16|-|-|TRBJ1-6
TGTGCCAGCAGCGGGGCTCCTAGCTCCTATAATTCACCCCTCCACTTT
CASSGAPSSYNSPLHF
>TRBV27|16|-|-|TRBJ2-3
TGTGCCAGCAGTCCGCACGAAGCCTTTTACACAGATACGCAGTATTTT
CASSPHEAFYTDTQYF
>TRBV29-1|14|-|few|TRBJ1-2
TGCAGCGTATCACCGGGACTTAACTGGTATGGCTACACCTTC
CSVSPGLNWYGYTF
>TRBV14|12|-|-|TRBJ2-1
TGTGCCAGCGGAGGGAGGAGCAATGAGCAGTTCTTC
CASGGRSNEQFF
>TRBV12-3/TRBV12-4|13|-|-|TRBJ1-4
TGTGCCAGCAGTTATGGGGAAGCTGAAAAACTGTTTTTT
CASSYGEAEKLFF
>TRBV12-5|12|-|-|TRBJ2-7
TGTGCTAGTGGTCATGAAGCTCTGGAGCAGTACTTC
CASGHEALEQYF
>TRBV7-9|17|-|-|TRBJ2-2
TGTGCCAGCAGCTCCATCCTGGGACCTGCGAACACCGGGGAGCTGTTTTTT
CASSSILGPANTGELFF
>TRBV5-1|14|TRBD2|once|TRBJ2-1
TGCGCCAGCAGCCCGGGGACTATGTCCAATGAGCAGTTCTTC
CASSPGTMSNEQFF
>TRBV6-5|15|-|-|TRBJ1-2
TGTGCCAGCACTCGCTCGACAGGACCAAACTATGGCTACACCTTC
CASTRSTGPNYGYTF
>TRBV5-1|13|-|-|TRBJ1-2
TGCGCCAGCAGCTTAGGACAGAGTTATGGCTACACCTTC
CASSLGQSYGYTF
>TRBV7-8|15|-|-|TRBJ1-2
TGTGCCAGCAGCTTAGTCGGTCAGGGGCTGTTGGGCTACACCTTC
CASSLVGQGLLGYTF
>TRBV19|14|-|-|TRBJ2-1
TGTGCCAGTAACACAAACCCCGGGGGCAATGAGCAGTTCTTC
CASNTNPGGNEQFF
>TRBV12-5|18|-|once|TRBJ1-1
TGTGCTAGTGGTTTTAGTTCTACCCGGGTCTCAGGGATCACTGAAGCTTTCTTT
CASGFSSTRVSGITEAFF
>TRBV6-5|14|-|-|TRBJ1-1
TGTGCCAGCACTCCGGGACACCTGAACACTGAAGCTTTCTTT
CASTPGHLNTEAFF
>TRBV18|15|-|-|TRBJ2-2
TGTGCCAGCTCACGACCGTCGGTCCACACCGGGGAGCTGTTTTTT
CASSRPSVHTGELFF
>TRBV5-1|14|-|-|TRBJ1-4
TGCGCCAGCAGCTTGACAGGGACTAATGAAAAACTGTTTTTT
CASSLTGTNEKLFF
>TRBV12-3/TRBV12-4|13|TRBD1|once|TRBJ1-2
TGTGCCAGCAGTTTCAGGGGGGCCTATGGCTACACCTTC
CASSFRGAYGYTF
>TRBV30|11|-|-|TRBJ1-3
TGTGCCTGGAGTAATGGAGGCACCATATATTTT
CAWSNGGTIYF
>TRBV5-8|16|-|-|TRBJ2-7
TGTGCCAGCATCCACAGGTTGGGCCGTAACTCCTACGAGCAGTACTTC
CASIHRLGRNSYEQYF
>TRBV7-8|17|TRBD2|-|TRBJ2-5
TGTGCCAGCAGCATCCTCTCGTTGGTAGCGGGAGAAGAGACCCAGTACTTC
CASSILSLVAGEETQYF
>TRBV30|14|-|-|TRBJ2-1
TGTGCCTGGAACAAGGGCCTCGGGGACGATGAGCAGTTCTTC
CAWNKGLGDDEQFF
>TRBV13|15|TRBD2|-|TRBJ2-5
TGTGCCAGCAGTCTCGGTAGCGGGAGACAAGAGACCCAGTACTTC
CASSLGSGRQETQYF
>TRBV5-1|14|TRBD1|-|TRBJ2-1
TGCGCCAGCAGCTTCGGGACAGGCCTCAATGAGCAGTTCTTC
CASSFGTGLNEQFF
>TRBV6-5|13|TRBD1|-|TRBJ2-7
TGTGCCAGCAGCCCGACAGGGACCTACGAGCAGTACTTC
CASSPTGTYEQYF
>TRBV12-5|16|-|-|TRBJ2-2
TGTGCTAGTGGTTTGGTAATCAACGCGAACACCGGGGAGCTGTTTTTT
CASGLVINANTGELFF
>TRBV2|14|-|-|TRBJ1-3
TGTGCCACGAGGCAGGATAGCTCTGGAAACACCATATATTTT
CATRQDSSGNTIYF
>TRBV3-1/TRBV3-2|14|-|-|TRBJ1-6
TGTGCCAGCAGCCAACAGTTGGGGTTTTCACCCCTCCACTTT
CASSQQLGFSPLHF
>TRBV5-1|16|-|-|TRBJ2-7
TGCGCCAGCAGCTTGGAACCGGGACTGCAAACCTACGAGCAGTACTTC
CASSLEPGLQTYEQYF
>TRBV7-2|15|TRBD1|-|TRBJ1-2
TGTGCCAGCAGCTTAGCGCTCGGACAGGGTTATGGCTACACCTTC
CASSLALGQGYGYTF
>TRBV12-3/TRBV12-4|13|-|-|TRBJ2-2
TGTGCCAGCAGTTTATGGGGCGGCGGGGAGCTGTTTTTT
CASSLWGGGELFF
>TRBV10-3|12|TRBD1|-|TRBJ2-7
TGTGCCATCACCGGACAGGTTGGCGAGCAGTACTTC
CAITGQVGEQYF
>TRBV7-2|13|-|-|TRBJ1-2
TGTGCCAGCAGCTTTATGACTAACTATGGCTACACCTTC
CASSFMTNYGYTF
>TRBV9|15|-|-|TRBJ2-1
TGTGCCAGCAGTCCCTCTACCAACTCCTACAATGAGCAGTTCTTC
CASSPSTNSYNEQFF
>TRBV7-2|17|TRBD2|once|TRBJ2-7
TGTGCCAGCAGCTTAAGGGGTAGCGGGGATCGCTCCTACGAGCAGTACTTC
CASSLRGSGDRSYEQYF
>TRBV18|16|-|-|TRBJ1-4
TGTGCCAGCTCACCAAACACAGGGAGTAATAATGAAAAACTGTTTTTT
CASSPNTGSNNEKLFF
>TRBV7-2|15|-|-|TRBJ2-5
TGTGCCAGCAGCTTAGCGGGGGGTACGGTAAAGACCCAGTACTTC
CASSLAGGTVKTQYF